This TCR beta chain is from a study of CXCR3-negative and CXCR3-positive naive CD8 T cells. The authors made the TRB cDNA libraries by 5' RACE using UMI labels. For each CDR3 protein, TCRdb gives one entry from its re-call of the 5' RACE reads, without DNA. This sample's table reports under 150,000 distinct CDR3 sequences. The CDR3 covers 14 residues. The germline V gene has CDR1 SQVTM and CDR2 ANQGSEA. Study-wide results and caveats: Against CXCR3-negative naive cells, CXCR3-positive naive cells showed more hydrophobic TRB CDR3s.

To note about this clonotype: What it binds is not known.

The sample taken for sequencing was naive CXCR3+ CD8+ T cells from blood. Subset: CD45RO-CCR7+CD27+CD95- naive CD8+ T cells expressing CXCR3 (TNR3+). This TCR was sampled from a human donor in good health. Some clones in this sample may be carry-over from other donors' samples. This chain joins TRBV29-1 and TRBJ2-7; TCRdb proposes TRBD1, but this gene call is untestable without DNA. The CDR3 spells CSAIGTATPYEQYF.